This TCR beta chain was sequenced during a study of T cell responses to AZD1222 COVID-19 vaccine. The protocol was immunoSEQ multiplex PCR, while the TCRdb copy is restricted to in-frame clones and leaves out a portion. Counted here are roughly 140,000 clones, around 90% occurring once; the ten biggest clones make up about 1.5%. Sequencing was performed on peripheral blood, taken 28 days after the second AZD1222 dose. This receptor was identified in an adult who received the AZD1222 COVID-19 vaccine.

The CDR3 region is CASSVTGTGGSLTDTQYF. The CDR3 DNA reads as TGTGCCAGTAGTGTCACCGGGACAGGGGGCTCGTTGACAGATACGCAGTATTTT. The V and J genes are TRBV19 and TRBJ2-3, with 12 nucleotides matching TRBD1. The CDR3 is made up of 18 amino acids. Germline CDR1 is LNHDA and CDR2 is SQIVND (reference sequence). After removal of 5 bases from V and 3 bases from J, the junction contained 12 bases not matched to a gene.